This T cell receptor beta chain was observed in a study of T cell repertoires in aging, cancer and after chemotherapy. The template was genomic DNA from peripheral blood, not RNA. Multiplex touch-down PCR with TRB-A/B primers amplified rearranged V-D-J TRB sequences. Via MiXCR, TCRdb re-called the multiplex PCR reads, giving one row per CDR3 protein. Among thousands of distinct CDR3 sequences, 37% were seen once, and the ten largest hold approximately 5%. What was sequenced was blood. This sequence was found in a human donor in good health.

CDR3 region: CASSKVGRGVEETQYF. The CDR3 region has the DNA TGTGCCAGCAGCAAGGTCGGTCGGGGAGTAGAAGAGACCCAGTACTTC. V usage is TRBV21-1 and J usage is TRBJ2-5; the D call TRBD2 from the table was never checked on the DNA. TRBV21-1 is assigned pseudogene status. The CDR3 consists of 16 residues.